Detailed here is one T cell receptor beta chain. One end of the junction does not line up with germline, which may come from a read error. CD25-based Treg depletion was applied to purified naive CD4+ T cells. MiXCR, applied by TCRdb to the 5' RACE reads, yields one record per CDR3 protein. The sample consists of tens of thousands of distinct CDR3 sequences, approximately 19% of them appearing once. CDR1 is SGHKS and CDR2 is YYEKEE in the germline V gene (reference sequence). CDR3 length: 14 amino acids. V is TRBV5-5 and J is TRBJ2-2; D may correspond to TRBD1 or TRBD2 (5 bases each). The source material was naive CD4+ T cells sorted from a lymph node. As to subset: naive CD4+ T cells, CD4+CD45RA+CD25-. This clonotype originated in a female donor with breast cancer. CDR3 coding DNA: TGTGCCAGCACGCGAGGGGAGAACACCGGGGAGCTGTTGTTT. The encoded protein is CASTRGENTGELLF. Full variable domain (missing parts from reference TRBV5-5 and TRBJ2-2): DAGVTQSPTHLIKTRGQQVTLRCSPISGHKSVSWYQQVLGQGPQFIFQYYEKEERGRGNFPDRFSARQFPNYSSELNVNALLLGDSALYLCASTRGENTGELLFGEGSRLTVL.